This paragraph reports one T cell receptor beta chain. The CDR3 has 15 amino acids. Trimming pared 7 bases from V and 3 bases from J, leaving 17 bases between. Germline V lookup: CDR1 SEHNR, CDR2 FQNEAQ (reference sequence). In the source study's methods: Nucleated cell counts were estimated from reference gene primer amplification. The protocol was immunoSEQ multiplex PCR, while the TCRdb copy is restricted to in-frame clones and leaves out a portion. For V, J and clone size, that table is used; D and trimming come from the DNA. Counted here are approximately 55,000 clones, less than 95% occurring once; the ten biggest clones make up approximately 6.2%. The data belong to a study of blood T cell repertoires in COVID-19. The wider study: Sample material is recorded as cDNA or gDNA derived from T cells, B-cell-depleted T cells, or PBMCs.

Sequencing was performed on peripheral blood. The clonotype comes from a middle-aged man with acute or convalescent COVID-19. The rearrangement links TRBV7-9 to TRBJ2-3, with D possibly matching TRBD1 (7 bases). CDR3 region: CASTFQTGRTDTQYF. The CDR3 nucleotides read TGTGCCAGCACTTTCCAGACAGGGAGGACAGATACGCAGTATTTT. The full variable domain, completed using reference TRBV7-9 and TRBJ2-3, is DTGVSQNPRHKITKRGQNVTFRCDPISEHNRLYWYRQTLGQGPEFLTYFQNEAQLEKSRLLSDRFSAERPKGSFSTLEIQRTEQGDSAMYLCASTFQTGRTDTQYFGPGTRLTVL.